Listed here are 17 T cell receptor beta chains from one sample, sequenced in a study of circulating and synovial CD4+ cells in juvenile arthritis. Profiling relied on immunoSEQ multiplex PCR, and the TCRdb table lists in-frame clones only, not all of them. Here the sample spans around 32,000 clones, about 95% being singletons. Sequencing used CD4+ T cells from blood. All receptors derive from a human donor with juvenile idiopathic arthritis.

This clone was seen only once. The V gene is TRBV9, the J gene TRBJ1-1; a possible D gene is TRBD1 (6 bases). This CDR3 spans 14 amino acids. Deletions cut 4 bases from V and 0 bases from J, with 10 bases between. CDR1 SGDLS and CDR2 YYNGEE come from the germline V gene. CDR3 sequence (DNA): TGTGCCAGCAGCAAGGGACACCTGAACACTGAAGCTTTCTTT. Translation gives CASSKGHLNTEAFF.

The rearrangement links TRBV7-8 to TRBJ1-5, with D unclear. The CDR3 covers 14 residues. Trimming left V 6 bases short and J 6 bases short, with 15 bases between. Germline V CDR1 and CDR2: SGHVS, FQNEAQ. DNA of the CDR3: TGTGCCAGCAGTCGGGCTGCTGGGAGTCAGCCCCAGCATTTT. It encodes CASSRAAGSQPQHF.

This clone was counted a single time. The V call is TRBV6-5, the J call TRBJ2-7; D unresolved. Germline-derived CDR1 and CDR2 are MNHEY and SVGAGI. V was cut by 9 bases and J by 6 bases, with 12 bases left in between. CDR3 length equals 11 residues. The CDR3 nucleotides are TGTGCCAGATCCCTTGGGCCCGAGCAGTACTTC. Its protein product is CARSLGPEQYF.

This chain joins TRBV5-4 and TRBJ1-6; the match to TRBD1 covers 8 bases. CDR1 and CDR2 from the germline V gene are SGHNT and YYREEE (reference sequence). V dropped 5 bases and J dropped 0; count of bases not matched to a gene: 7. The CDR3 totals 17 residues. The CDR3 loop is CASRQRTGSSYNSPLHF. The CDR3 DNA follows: TGTGCCAGCAGGCAAAGGACAGGGAGCTCCTATAATTCACCCCTCCACTTT.

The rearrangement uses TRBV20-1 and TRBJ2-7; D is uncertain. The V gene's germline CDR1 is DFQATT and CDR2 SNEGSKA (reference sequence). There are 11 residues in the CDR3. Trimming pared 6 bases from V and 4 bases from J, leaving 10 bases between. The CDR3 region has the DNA TGCAGTGCCAAGACGGGTTACGAGCAGTACTTC. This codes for CSAKTGYEQYF.

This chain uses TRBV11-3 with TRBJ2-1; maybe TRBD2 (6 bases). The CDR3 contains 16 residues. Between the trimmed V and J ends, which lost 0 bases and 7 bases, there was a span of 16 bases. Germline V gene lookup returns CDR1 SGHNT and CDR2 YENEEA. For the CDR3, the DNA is TGTGCCAGCAGCTTAGATTATCCCCCTAGCGATAATGAGCAGTTCTTC. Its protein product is CASSLDYPPSDNEQFF.

For the CDR3, the DNA is TGTGCAAGTCGTCTTAGCGACAGGGTTTACGGCTACACCTTC. It yields the protein CASRLSDRVYGYTF. The chain combines TRBV12-2 with TRBJ1-2; TRBD1, the D gene given by the table, was not confirmed from the DNA. TRBV12-2 is a pseudogene segment. The CDR3 totals 14 residues.

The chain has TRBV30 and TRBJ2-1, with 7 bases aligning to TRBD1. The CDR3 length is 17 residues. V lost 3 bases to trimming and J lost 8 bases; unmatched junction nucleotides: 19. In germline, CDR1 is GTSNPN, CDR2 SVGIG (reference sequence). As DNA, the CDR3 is TGTGCCTGGAGACCCCGGATCGGGGCAGGGGGTAGGCATGAGCAGTTCTTC. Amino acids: CAWRPRIGAGGRHEQFF.

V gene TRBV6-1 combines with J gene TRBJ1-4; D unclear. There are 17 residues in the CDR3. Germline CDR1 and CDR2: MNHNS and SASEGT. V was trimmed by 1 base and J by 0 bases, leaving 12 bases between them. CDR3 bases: TGTGCCAGCAGTGAAGGGAGTACTTATGCAACTAATGAAAAACTGTTTTTT. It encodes CASSEGSTYATNEKLFF.

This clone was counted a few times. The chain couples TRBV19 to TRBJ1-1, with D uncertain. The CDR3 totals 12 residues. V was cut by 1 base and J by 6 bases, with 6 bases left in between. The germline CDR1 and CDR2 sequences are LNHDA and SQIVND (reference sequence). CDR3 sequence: CASSIGQSEAFF. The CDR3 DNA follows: TGTGCCAGTAGTATAGGCCAGTCTGAAGCTTTCTTT.

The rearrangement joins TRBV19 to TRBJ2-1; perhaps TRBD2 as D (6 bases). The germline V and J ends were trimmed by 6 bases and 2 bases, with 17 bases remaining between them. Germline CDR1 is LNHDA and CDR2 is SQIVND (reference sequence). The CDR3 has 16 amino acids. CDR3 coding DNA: TGTGCCAGTAGCCTTACAGCCGGGGGAGCCTACAATGAGCAGTTCTTC. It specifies CASSLTAGGAYNEQFF.

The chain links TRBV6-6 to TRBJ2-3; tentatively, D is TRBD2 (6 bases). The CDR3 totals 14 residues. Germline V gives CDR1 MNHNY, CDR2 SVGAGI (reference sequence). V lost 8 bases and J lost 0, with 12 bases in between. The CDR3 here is CASDPGGSTDTQYF. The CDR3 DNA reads TGTGCCAGCGACCCCGGGGGTAGCACAGATACGCAGTATTTT.

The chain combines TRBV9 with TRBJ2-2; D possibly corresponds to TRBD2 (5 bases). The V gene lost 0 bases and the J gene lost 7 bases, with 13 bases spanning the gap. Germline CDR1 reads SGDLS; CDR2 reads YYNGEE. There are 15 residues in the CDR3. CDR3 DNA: TGTGCCAGCAGCGTAGACCGGGGAGTTAACGGGGAGCTGTTTTTT. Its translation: CASSVDRGVNGELFF. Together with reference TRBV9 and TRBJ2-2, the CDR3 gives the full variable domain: DSGVTQTPKHLITATGQRVTLRCSPRSGDLSVYWYQQSLDQGLQFLIQYYNGEERAKGNILERFSAQQFPDLHSELNLSSLELGDSALYFCASSVDRGVNGELFFGEGSRLTVL.

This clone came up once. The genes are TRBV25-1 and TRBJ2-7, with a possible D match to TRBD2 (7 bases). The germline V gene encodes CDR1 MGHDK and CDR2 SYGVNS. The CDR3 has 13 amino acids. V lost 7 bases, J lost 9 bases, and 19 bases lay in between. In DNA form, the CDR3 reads TGTGCCAGCACCCCCTCGGGGGGCGACCGGCAGTACTTC. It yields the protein CASTPSGGDRQYF.

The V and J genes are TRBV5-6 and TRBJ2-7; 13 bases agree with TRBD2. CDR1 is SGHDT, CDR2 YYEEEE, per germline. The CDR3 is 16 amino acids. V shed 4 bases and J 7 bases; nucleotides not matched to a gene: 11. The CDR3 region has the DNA TGTGCCAGCAGCGTAAGTCCGGGACTAGCGGGGCGGGAGCAGTACTTC. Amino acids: CASSVSPGLAGREQYF.

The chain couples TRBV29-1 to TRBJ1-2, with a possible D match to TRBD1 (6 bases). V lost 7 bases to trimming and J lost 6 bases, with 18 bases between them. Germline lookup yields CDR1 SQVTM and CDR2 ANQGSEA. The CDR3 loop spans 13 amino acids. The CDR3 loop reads CSAEGGFFDGYTF. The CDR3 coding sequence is TGCAGCGCAGAGGGGGGGTTTTTTGATGGCTACACCTTC.

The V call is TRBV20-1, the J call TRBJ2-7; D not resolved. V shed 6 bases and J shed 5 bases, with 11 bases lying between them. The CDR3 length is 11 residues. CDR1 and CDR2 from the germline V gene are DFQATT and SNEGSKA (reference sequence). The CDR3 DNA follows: TGCAGTGCGCCCAGGAATGACGAGCAGTACTTC. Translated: CSAPRNDEQYF.